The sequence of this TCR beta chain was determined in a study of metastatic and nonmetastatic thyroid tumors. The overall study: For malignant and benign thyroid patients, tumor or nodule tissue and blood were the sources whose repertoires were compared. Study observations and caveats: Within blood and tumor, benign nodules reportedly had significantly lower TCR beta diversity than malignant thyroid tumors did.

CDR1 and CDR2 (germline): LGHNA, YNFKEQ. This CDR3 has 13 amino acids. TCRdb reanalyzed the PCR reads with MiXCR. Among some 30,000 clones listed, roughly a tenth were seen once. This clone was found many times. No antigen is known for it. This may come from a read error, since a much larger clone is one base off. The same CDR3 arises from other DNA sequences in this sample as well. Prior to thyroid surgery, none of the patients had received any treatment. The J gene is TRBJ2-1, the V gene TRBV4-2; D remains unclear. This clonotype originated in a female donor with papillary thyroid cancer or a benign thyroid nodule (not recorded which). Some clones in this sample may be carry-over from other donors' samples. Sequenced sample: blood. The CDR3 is CASSQESPNEQFF. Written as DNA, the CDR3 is TGTGCCAGCAGCCAAGAATCGCCGAATGAGCAGTTTTTC.